This entry lists 2 T cell receptor beta chains sequenced from one sample in a study of CD8 T cells in ankylosing spondylitis. A single record per CDR3 protein comes from TCRdb applying MiXCR to the 5' RACE reads. The sample has around 140,000 distinct CDR3 sequences, about an eighth seen once. Sequencing was carried out using blood, either unsorted or a sorted T cell fraction (not recorded which). The receptors originated from a female donor with ankylosing spondylitis or in good health (not recorded which).

This clonotype came up many times. The chain uses TRBV12-3 or TRBV12-4 and TRBJ2-2; 10 nucleotides agree with TRBD1. With V trimmed by 0 bases and J by 9 bases, 7 bases remained unmatched. The CDR3 length is 16 residues. CDR3 loop: CASSLAGTGVGRELFF. The CDR3 DNA follows: TGTGCCAGCAGTTTAGCCGGGACAGGGGTGGGAAGGGAGCTGTTTTTT.

There are many counts of this clonotype. V gene TRBV5-6 combines with J gene TRBJ2-4; maybe TRBD1 (6 bases). The CDR3 covers 14 residues. The V end lost 2 bases, the J end lost 6 bases, and 12 bases lay between the germline ends. CDR1 and CDR2 (germline): SGHDT, YYEEEE. CDR3 sequence: CASSLQGEGNIQYF. The CDR3 nucleotides are TGTGCCAGCAGCTTACAGGGTGAGGGAAACATTCAGTACTTC. Complete variable domain (other parts from reference TRBV5-6 and TRBJ2-4): DAGVTQSPTHLIKTRGQQVTLRCSPKSGHDTVSWYQQALGQGPQFIFQYYEEEERQRGNFPDRFSGHQFPNYSSELNVNALLLGDSALYLCASSLQGEGNIQYFGAGTRLSVL.